Below are 6 T cell receptor beta chains sequenced from a single sample in a study of CD8+ T cells in alopecia areata. As the sequencing template, cDNA was produced by extracting RNA and reverse transcribing it. Using immunoSEQ multiplex PCR, the repertoire was profiled, and TCRdb retains in-frame clones only, with some absent. The repertoire includes around 140,000 clones, over 70% of them detected once, and approximately 16% sits in the top ten. Sequenced material: CD8+ T cells sorted from blood, taken at week 0. The receptor source for this set is a human donor with alopecia areata.

The CDR3 DNA follows: TGTGCCAGCAGCCCCGGGGTGGGTCCGGATGAGCAGTTCTTC. Its protein is CASSPGVGPDEQFF. The genes are TRBV11-2 and TRBJ2-1; tentatively, D is TRBD2 (5 bases). Trimming pared 5 bases from V and 8 bases from J, leaving 16 bases between. This CDR3 has 14 amino acids. The germline gives CDR1 SGHAT, CDR2 FQNNGV.

This sequence joins TRBV29-1 and TRBJ2-7; 8 bases are shared with TRBD2. In germline, CDR1 is SQVTM, CDR2 ANQGSEA. The V and J ends lost 1 base and 6 bases, in that order; junction bases with no gene match: 8. The CDR3 extends over 14 amino acids. As DNA, the CDR3 is TGCAGCGTTGAAGGGGGACTAGATCATCCCGAGCAGTACTTC. Amino acid sequence: CSVEGGLDHPEQYF.

V and J are TRBV2 and TRBJ2-7; TRBD2 matches at 7 bases. This CDR3 region has 15 residues. Germline CDR1 is SNHLY and CDR2 is FYNNEI. V trimming: 1 base; J trimming: 5 bases; junction bases outside the gene matches: 8. This CDR3 is CASSEGGGGYDEQYF. The DNA of the CDR3 is TGTGCCAGCAGTGAAGGGGGCGGGGGATACGACGAGCAGTACTTC.

CDR3 residues: CASSLASGAYYEQFF. In DNA, the CDR3 is TGCGCCAGCAGCTTGGCCTCGGGAGCCTATTATGAGCAGTTCTTC. The chain links TRBV5-1 to TRBJ2-1; maybe TRBD2 (6 bases). The CDR3 has 15 amino acids. Trimming shortened V by 0 bases and J by 8 bases, and 15 bases separated the two germline ends. Germline V gene lookup returns CDR1 SGHRS and CDR2 YFSETQ.

This clone was observed a handful of times. The V call is TRBV27, the J call TRBJ1-1; the match to TRBD1 covers 8 bases. The CDR3 is made up of 15 amino acids. With V trimmed by 5 bases and J by 0 bases, 5 bases remained unmatched. CDR1 and CDR2 from the germline V gene are MNHEY and SMNVEV (reference sequence). CDR3 bases: TGTGCCAGCAGTCCCCTGGACAGGGTGAACACTGAAGCTTTCTTT. Translating it yields CASSPLDRVNTEAFF.

The table lists this clone with a count of one. The chain joins TRBV7-9 to TRBJ2-1; no reliable D call. Trimming shortened V by 0 bases and J by 5 bases, and 2 bases separated the two germline ends. Germline values: CDR1 SEHNR, CDR2 FQNEAQ (reference sequence). The length of the CDR3 is 12 residues. This chain's CDR3 is CASSLAHNEQFF. The CDR3 DNA sequence: TGTGCCAGCAGCTTAGCCCACAATGAGCAGTTCTTC.